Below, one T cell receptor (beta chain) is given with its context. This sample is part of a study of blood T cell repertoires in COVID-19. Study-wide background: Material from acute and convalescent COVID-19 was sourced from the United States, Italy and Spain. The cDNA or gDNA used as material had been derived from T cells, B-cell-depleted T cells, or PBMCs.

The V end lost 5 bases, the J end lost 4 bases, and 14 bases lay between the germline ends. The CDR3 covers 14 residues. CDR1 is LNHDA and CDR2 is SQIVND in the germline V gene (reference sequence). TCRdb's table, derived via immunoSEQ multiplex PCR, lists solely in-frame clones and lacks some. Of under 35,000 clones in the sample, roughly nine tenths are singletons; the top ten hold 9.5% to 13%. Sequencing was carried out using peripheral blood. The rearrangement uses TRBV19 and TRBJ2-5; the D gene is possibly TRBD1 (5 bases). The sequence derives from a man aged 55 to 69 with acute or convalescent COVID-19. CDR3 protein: CASSPTGPGETQYF. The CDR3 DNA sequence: TGTGCCAGTAGTCCTACAGGTCCCGGAGAGACCCAGTACTTC.